Listed below are T cell receptor beta chains from one sample, sequenced in a study of control samples from healthy donors and cancer patients. Assay: immunoSEQ multiplex PCR; the TCRdb copy retains only in-frame clones and omits some. In the table there are over 45,000 clones, more than 70% of which are singletons. The sample comprised PBMCs. The receptor set was obtained from a man in his forties with colorectal cancer. CDR3s leave out the opening cysteine and the closing phenylalanine or tryptophan. Not every row has a clone size; where given, it reads once, few, many or a size class.

j_call: TRBJ2-6
v_call: TRBV30
clone_size: NA
cdr3_aa: AWSVGPRTSGANVLT

j_call: TRBJ1-1
v_call: TRBV5-1
clone_size: once
cdr3_aa: ASSLVDRGNTEAF

j_call: TRBJ1-1
v_call: TRBV7-3
clone_size: NA
cdr3_aa: ASSLKTGRWQAF

j_call: TRBJ1-1
v_call: TRBV15
clone_size: NA
cdr3_aa: ATSGRTFAEAF

j_call: TRBJ1-5
v_call: TRBV18
clone_size: NA
cdr3_aa: ASSPPTSGGFNQPQH

j_call: TRBJ2-3
v_call: TRBV6-2/TRBV6-3
clone_size: once
cdr3_aa: ASSPGTASTDTQY

j_call: TRBJ1-1
v_call: TRBV5-4
clone_size: NA
cdr3_aa: ASRFRDRQTEAF

j_call: TRBJ2-1
v_call: TRBV10-3
clone_size: NA
cdr3_aa: AISENSGLERFEQF

j_call: TRBJ1-1
v_call: TRBV6-5
clone_size: once
cdr3_aa: ASLNRFYEGSAF

j_call: TRBJ1-2
v_call: TRBV7-9
clone_size: few
cdr3_aa: ASSLVGYEDEDGYT

j_call: TRBJ2-7
v_call: TRBV2
clone_size: NA
cdr3_aa: ASSLAGLSYEQY

j_call: TRBJ2-1
v_call: TRBV5-1
clone_size: few
cdr3_aa: ASSLGAQTYNEQF

j_call: TRBJ2-6
v_call: TRBV4-1
clone_size: NA
cdr3_aa: ASSQAQWGRLLHAGANVLT

j_call: TRBJ2-7
v_call: TRBV14
clone_size: NA
cdr3_aa: ASSRRLAGSSYEQY

j_call: TRBJ2-2
v_call: TRBV27
clone_size: NA
cdr3_aa: ASSQRGIVAGELF

j_call: TRBJ2-3
v_call: TRBV9
clone_size: once
cdr3_aa: ASSVAGTSGLDTQY

j_call: TRBJ2-1
v_call: TRBV2
clone_size: NA
cdr3_aa: ASEGTKSGEQF

j_call: TRBJ2-5
v_call: TRBV6-5
clone_size: few
cdr3_aa: ASSLGGSGRVPEY

j_call: TRBJ1-2
v_call: TRBV6-5
clone_size: NA
cdr3_aa: ASSFYGYT

j_call: TRBJ1-1
v_call: TRBV7-9
clone_size: NA
cdr3_aa: ASSLQGNTEAF

j_call: TRBJ1-1
v_call: TRBV5-1
clone_size: once
cdr3_aa: ASSPTALNTEAF

j_call: TRBJ2-1
v_call: TRBV9
clone_size: NA
cdr3_aa: ASSVTSNEQF

j_call: TRBJ2-1
v_call: TRBV10-2
clone_size: NA
cdr3_aa: ASSEALAGGSSYNEQF

j_call: TRBJ2-7
v_call: TRBV19
clone_size: NA
cdr3_aa: ASSTIRTAYSYEQY

j_call: TRBJ2-2
v_call: TRBV18
clone_size: NA
cdr3_aa: ASSPTGQNTGELF

j_call: TRBJ2-1
v_call: TRBV28
clone_size: NA
cdr3_aa: ASSPTLEGLGNEQF

j_call: TRBJ1-5
v_call: TRBV19
clone_size: NA
cdr3_aa: ASSPMTPSNQPQH

j_call: TRBJ1-2
v_call: TRBV6-5
clone_size: NA
cdr3_aa: ASSQGHNYGYT

j_call: TRBJ2-7
v_call: TRBV5-4
clone_size: NA
cdr3_aa: ASRRDRGYEQY

j_call: TRBJ1-4
v_call: TRBV5-1
clone_size: NA
cdr3_aa: ASSLQGANEKLF

j_call: TRBJ2-7
v_call: TRBV7-9
clone_size: NA
cdr3_aa: ASSFAGAGEN

j_call: TRBJ2-3
v_call: TRBV12-5
clone_size: NA
cdr3_aa: ASGLVDRGPFSTDTQY

j_call: TRBJ2-2
v_call: TRBV5-1
clone_size: NA
cdr3_aa: ASSLGVATGELF